The present entry profiles one T cell receptor beta chain with its context. This sample stems from a study of blood T cell repertoires in COVID-19. Turning to the study itself: Spain, Italy and the United States supplied samples that represented acute and convalescent COVID-19.

Data came from immunoSEQ multiplex PCR; TCRdb stores just in-frame clones and leaves some out. Of approximately 290,000 clones listed, around 85% are singletons. Germline CDR1 reads SGHRS; CDR2 reads YFSETQ. The CDR3 has 14 residues. V was trimmed by 7 bases and J by 3 bases, leaving 16 bases between them. Followed longitudinally, the Seattle patients had been enrolled during active infection. Input material: peripheral blood. This TCR derives from a human donor with COVID-19, enrolled during active disease. The donor label of this sample is uncertain. The V call is TRBV5-1, the J call TRBJ1-1; D gene unclear. The DNA of the CDR3 is TGCGCCAGCGTCCGGGGAATGGTGGACACTGAAGCTTTCTTT. It yields the protein CASVRGMVDTEAFF.